This is a list of T cell receptor beta chains from one sample in a study of shared clonotypes between healthy human individuals. The data were produced by immunoSEQ multiplex PCR, yet TCRdb's version contains in-frame clones alone and is incomplete. The profile shows approximately 2.5 million clones, 80% to 95% of them singletons. The sequenced sample consisted of naive CD4+ T cells from PBMCs. These receptors came from a man between 18 and 35 years old in good health. Some clones in this sample may be carry-over from other donors' samples. Both conserved end residues are part of each CDR3. Fields, in order: D gene, V gene, CDR3 length, J gene, clone size, CDR3 DNA, CDR3 protein. The D gene is left open where the match is weak. Some rows mark clone size as missing; the rest say once, few, many or name a class of expanded clone.

.	TRBV6-5	13	TRBJ2-7	.	TGTGCCAGAGGAGGACCCCGGACGGGCGAGCAGTACTTC	CARGGPRTGEQYF
.	TRBV2	15	TRBJ2-1	.	TGTGCCAGCAGCCAAGAGGGCCAGGGGTACAATGAGCAGTTCTTC	CASSQEGQGYNEQFF
.	TRBV5-8	16	TRBJ1-5	.	TGTGCCAGCAGCTTGGCCTTCGGGGCTTCAAATCAGCCCCAGCATTTT	CASSLAFGASNQPQHF
.	TRBV14	11	TRBJ2-7	once	TGTGCCAGCAGCCAAGTGAACGAGCAGTACTTC	CASSQVNEQYF
TRBD2	TRBV28	14	TRBJ2-1	.	TGTGCCAGCATCTCCCTAGCGGCTTACAATGAGCAGTTCTTC	CASISLAAYNEQFF
TRBD2	TRBV5-1	17	TRBJ2-7	.	TGCGCCAGCAGCCGCCGTGAACTAGCGGGAGGAGTAGACGAGCAGTACTTC	CASSRRELAGGVDEQYF
.	TRBV7-9	12	TRBJ1-4	.	TGTGCCAGCAGCCCCCGGGATGAAAAACTGTTTTTT	CASSPRDEKLFF
TRBD2	TRBV2	13	TRBJ2-7	.	TGTGCCAGCAGTGGGACTAGCGTCTCCGAGCAGTACTTC	CASSGTSVSEQYF
.	TRBV29-1	13	TRBJ2-7	.	TGCAGCGTTGGGTGGGGCCTCGGTGGGGAGCAGTACTTC	CSVGWGLGGEQYF
TRBD1	TRBV7-2	14	TRBJ1-2	.	TGTGCCAGCAGCCTTAAAGGACAGGGGGGTGGCTACACCTTC	CASSLKGQGGGYTF
.	TRBV28	15	TRBJ2-1	.	TGTGCCAGCAGTTTAGGCGGGTTCCGATACAATGAGCAGTTCTTC	CASSLGGFRYNEQFF
.	TRBV12-5	15	TRBJ2-3	.	TGTGCTAGTGGTTTGAGTGGCGGACGCACAGATACGCAGTATTTT	CASGLSGGRTDTQYF
.	TRBV28	18	TRBJ2-7	.	TGTGCCAGCCTTCCCCCGGGACGCGTAAACCCGAGCTCCTACGAGCAGTACTTC	CASLPPGRVNPSSYEQYF
.	TRBV11-2	15	TRBJ1-2	.	TGTGCCAGCAGCTTAGCGAGCTTCCCAGGGTATGGCTACACCTTC	CASSLASFPGYGYTF
TRBD1	TRBV10-1	14	TRBJ2-7	.	TGCGCCAGCAGTGGAAGGGACAGCAACTACGAGCAGTACTTC	CASSGRDSNYEQYF
.	TRBV30	16	TRBJ1-1	.	TGTGCCTGGAGCCCAAGAGGGCGGGGTCGTTCCACTGAAGCTTTCTTT	CAWSPRGRGRSTEAFF
.	TRBV6-5	14	TRBJ2-4	.	TGTGCCAGCAGACGAAGTGCAGCCAAAAACATTCAGTACTTC	CASRRSAAKNIQYF
TRBD1	TRBV15	15	TRBJ1-1	.	TGTGCCACCAGCAGAGGTGGGACAGGGCAGACTGAAGCTTTCTTT	CATSRGGTGQTEAFF
.	TRBV4-1	15	TRBJ2-3	.	TGCGCCAGCAGCCAGGACAGTTTCGGCACAGATACGCAGTATTTT	CASSQDSFGTDTQYF
.	TRBV6-1	15	TRBJ2-7	.	TGTGCCAGCAGTGAAGGACGGGAAAGGTTGAGGGAGCAGTACTTC	CASSEGRERLREQYF
.	TRBV14	17	TRBJ2-3	.	TGTGCCAGCAGCTCGCAAAGTACTAGCCTCAACACAGATACGCAGTATTTT	CASSSQSTSLNTDTQYF
.	TRBV2	16	TRBJ2-1	once	TGTGCCAGCACCCGCAGGGTCCTGAGCTCCTACAATGAGCAGTTCTTC	CASTRRVLSSYNEQFF